This T cell receptor (beta chain) comes out of a study of shared clonotypes between healthy human individuals. Notes on the study in general: The study generally estimated greater richness for naive than memory subsets. How much donors shared clonotypes was expected to be affected by sequencing depth.

Assay used: immunoSEQ multiplex PCR; TCRdb lists only in-frame clones, some missing. The sample has under 1 million clones, around 92% seen once. This CDR3 has 16 residues. Looked up from germline, CDR1 is SGHRS and CDR2 is YFSETQ. Trimming left V 0 bases short and J 7 bases short, with 17 bases between. As regards this clone: Its antigen is unidentified.

Naive CD8 isolation took CD45RO-negative cells positively selected for CCR7 and excluded terminally differentiated effector memory CD45RA+ cells. The chain combines TRBV5-1 with TRBJ2-1; unclear D gene. The sample comprised naive CD8+ T cells sorted from blood. The clonotype was recovered from a young man in good health. The CDR3: CASSLGGRTPENEQFF. The DNA for the CDR3 is TGCGCCAGCAGCTTGGGAGGCCGAACTCCCGAGAATGAGCAGTTCTTC.